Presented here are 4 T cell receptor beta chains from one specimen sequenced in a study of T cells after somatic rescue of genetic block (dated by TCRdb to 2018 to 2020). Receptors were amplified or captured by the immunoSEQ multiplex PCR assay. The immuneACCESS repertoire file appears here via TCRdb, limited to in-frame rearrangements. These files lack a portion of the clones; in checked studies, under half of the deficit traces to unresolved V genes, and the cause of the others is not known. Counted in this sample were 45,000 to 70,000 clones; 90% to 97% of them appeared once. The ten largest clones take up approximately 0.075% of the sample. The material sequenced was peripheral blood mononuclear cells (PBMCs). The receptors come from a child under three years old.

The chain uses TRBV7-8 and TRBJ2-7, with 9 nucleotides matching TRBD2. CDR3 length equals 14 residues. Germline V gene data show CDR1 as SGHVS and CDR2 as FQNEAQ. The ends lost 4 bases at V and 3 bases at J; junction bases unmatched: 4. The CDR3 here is CASSSLAGGYEQYF. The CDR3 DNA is TGTGCCAGCAGCTCACTAGCGGGTGGCTACGAGCAGTACTTC.

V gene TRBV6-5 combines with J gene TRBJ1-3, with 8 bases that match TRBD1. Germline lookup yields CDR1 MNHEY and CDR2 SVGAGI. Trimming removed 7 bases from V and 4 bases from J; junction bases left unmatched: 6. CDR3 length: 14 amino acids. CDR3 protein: CASTGQGRGNTIYF. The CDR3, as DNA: TGTGCCAGCACCGGACAGGGTCGGGGAAACACCATATATTTT.

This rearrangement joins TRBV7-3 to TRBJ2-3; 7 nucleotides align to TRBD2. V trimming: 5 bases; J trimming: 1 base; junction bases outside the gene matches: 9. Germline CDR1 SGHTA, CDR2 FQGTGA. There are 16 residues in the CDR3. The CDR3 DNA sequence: TGTGCCAGCAGCCTTGGACTAGTTGGCGGCACAGATACGCAGTATTTT. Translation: CASSLGLVGGTDTQYF.

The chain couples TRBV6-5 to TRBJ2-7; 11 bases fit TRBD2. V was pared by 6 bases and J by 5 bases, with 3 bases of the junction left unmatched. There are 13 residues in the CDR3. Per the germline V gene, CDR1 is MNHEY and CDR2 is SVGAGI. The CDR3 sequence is CASRTSGIHEQYF. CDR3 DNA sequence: TGTGCCAGCAGGACTAGCGGGATCCACGAGCAGTACTTC.